Presented here are 13 T cell receptor beta chains from one specimen sequenced in a study of PD-1 blockade in classical Hodgkin lymphoma. Assay: immunoSEQ multiplex PCR; the TCRdb copy retains only in-frame clones and omits some. Among approximately 58,000 clones listed, approximately 90% were seen once. Each of the patients experienced relapse following autologous stem cell transplantation, and their brentuximab vedotin exposure differed. The input for sequencing was peripheral blood mononuclear cells (PBMCs), taken before the second cycle of nivolumab. The origin of the receptors is a human donor with classical Hodgkin lymphoma.

The J gene is TRBJ2-1, the V gene TRBV14; TRBD2 is a possible D gene (5 bases). The V end lost 0 bases, the J end lost 13 bases, and 13 bases lay between the germline ends. The germline V gene has CDR1 SGHDN and CDR2 FVKESK. The CDR3 is 13 amino acids. This CDR3 is CASSQERGMEQFF. CDR3 DNA: TGTGCCAGCAGCCAAGAACGAGGGATGGAACAGTTCTTC.

The chain is built from TRBV4-3 and TRBJ2-7, with D unclear. This CDR3 has 15 amino acids. The V gene lost 2 bases and the J gene lost 2 bases, with 13 bases spanning the gap. CDR1 LGHNA and CDR2 YSLEER come from the germline V gene. The DNA for the CDR3 is TGCGCCAGCAGCCAATATAAGGAACTACCCTACGAGCAGTACTTC. Its translation: CASSQYKELPYEQYF.

This chain joins TRBV18 and TRBJ1-1; D call uncertain. This CDR3 is 12 amino acids long. Trimming left V 6 bases short and J 6 bases short, with 11 bases between. Per the germline V gene, CDR1 is KGHSH and CDR2 is LQKENI. The DNA for the CDR3 is TGTGCCAGCTCGCTCGGCAATGCTGAAGCTTTCTTT. Its translation is CASSLGNAEAFF.

The rearrangement links TRBV28 to TRBJ1-1; D is unresolved. V lost 4 bases to trimming and J lost 0 bases, with 15 bases between them. The CDR3 runs to 16 residues. The germline V gene has CDR1 MDHEN and CDR2 SYDVKM. The CDR3 DNA reads as TGTGCCAGCAGTTCTCACGGGCTGACCATGAACACTGAAGCTTTCTTT. Encoded protein: CASSSHGLTMNTEAFF. Full variable domain (remainder filled in from reference TRBV28 and TRBJ1-1): DVKVTQSSRYLVKRTGEKVFLECVQDMDHENMFWYRQDPGLGLRLIYFSYDVKMKEKGDIPEGYSVSREKKERFSLILESASTNQTSMYLCASSSHGLTMNTEAFFGQGTRLTVV.

This chain joins TRBV7-9 and TRBJ2-1, with TRBD2 identical over 11 bases. The CDR3 runs to 15 residues. The germline gives CDR1 SEHNR, CDR2 FQNEAQ (reference sequence). V trimming: 7 bases; J trimming: 7 bases; junction bases outside the gene matches: 9. Written as DNA, the CDR3 is TGTGCCAGCACCATAGCGGGGGGGCCGAGTAATGAGCAGTTCTTC. As protein: CASTIAGGPSNEQFF.

V is TRBV5-1 and J is TRBJ1-3; a weak D match, TRBD1 (6 bases). The CDR3 is 15 residues long. Trimming left V 5 bases short and J 4 bases short, with 16 bases between. Germline CDR1 reads SGHRS; CDR2 reads YFSETQ. CDR3 amino acids: CASSDTGTRGNTIYF. The CDR3 DNA sequence: TGCGCCAGCAGTGACACCGGGACACGAGGAAACACCATATATTTT. Full variable domain (missing parts from reference TRBV5-1 and TRBJ1-3): KAGVTQTPRYLIKTRGQQVTLSCSPISGHRSVSWYQQTPGQGLQFLFEYFSETQRNKGNFPGRFSGRQFSNSRSEMNVSTLELGDSALYLCASSDTGTRGNTIYFGEGSWLTVV.

The chain joins TRBV4-1 to TRBJ1-5; 8 bases are a match to TRBD1. CDR3 size: 16 residues. Germline values: CDR1 MGHRA, CDR2 YSYEKL. The V segment lost 1 base and the J segment 3 bases; nucleotides outside the gene matches: 5. CDR3 in DNA: TGCGCCAGCAGCCAAGCGGGGACAGGCTCCAATCAGCCCCAGCATTTT. Its translation is CASSQAGTGSNQPQHF.

The chain combines TRBV19 with TRBJ2-6; D is unclear. Germline V gene data show CDR1 as LNHDA and CDR2 as SQIVND (reference sequence). Trimming removed 10 bases at V and 1 base at J, with 11 bases between. The CDR3 length is 14 residues. The CDR3 DNA is TGTGCCACCAAAGTCGGGTCTGGGGCCAACGTCCTGACTTTC. It codes for CATKVGSGANVLTF.

The rearrangement links TRBV19 to TRBJ2-7; D might be TRBD2 (6 bases). The germline V gene encodes CDR1 LNHDA and CDR2 SQIVND (reference sequence). This CDR3 is built from 15 residues. The V end lost 3 bases, the J end lost 3 bases, and 15 bases lay between the germline ends. In DNA form, the CDR3 reads TGTGCCAGTAGTATTGGGCAGGGAGGCCTCTACGAGCAGTACTTC. Protein: CASSIGQGGLYEQYF.

V usage is TRBV13 and J usage is TRBJ2-1; D call uncertain. From germline, CDR1 is PRHDT and CDR2 FYEKMQ (reference sequence). Trimming shortened V by 3 bases and J by 5 bases, and 5 bases separated the two germline ends. This CDR3 is built from 12 residues. CDR3 DNA: TGTGCCAGCAGCTTTTATGACAATGAGCAGTTCTTC. The encoded protein is CASSFYDNEQFF. The full variable domain, rest sourced from reference TRBV13 and TRBJ2-1, is AAGVIQSPRHLIKEKRETATLKCYPIPRHDTVYWYQQGPGQDPQFLISFYEKMQSDKGSIPDRFSAQQFSDYHSELNMSSLELGDSALYFCASSFYDNEQFFGPGTRLTVL.

The chain recombines TRBV4-1 with TRBJ2-7; 15 positions match TRBD2. The V and J ends lost 4 bases and 0 bases, in that order; junction bases with no gene match: 1. CDR1 and CDR2 from the germline V gene are MGHRA and YSYEKL. This CDR3 has 16 amino acids. CDR3: CASSLGLAGGSYEQYF. CDR3 nucleotide sequence: TGCGCCAGCAGCCTGGGACTAGCGGGGGGCTCCTACGAGCAGTACTTC.

The V and J genes are TRBV27 and TRBJ2-2, with TRBD1 matching 8 bases. Germline CDR1 and CDR2: MNHEY and SMNVEV (reference sequence). Trimming took 6 bases from V and 7 from J; bases not matched to a gene: 7. This CDR3 is 14 amino acids long. The CDR3 region is CASSRGQGSGELFF. For the CDR3, the DNA is TGTGCCAGCAGCCGCGGACAGGGCAGCGGGGAGCTGTTTTTT.

This clone occurred once. V is TRBV7-7 and J is TRBJ1-5, with D possibly matching TRBD1 (5 bases). The CDR3 is 18 residues long. The germline CDR1 and CDR2 sequences are SSHAT and FNYEAQ (reference sequence). Trimming removed 1 base at V and 6 bases at J, with 22 bases between. DNA for the CDR3: TGTGCCAGCAGCTTAGGATGTTCAGATCTAGGGGTTTCTCAGCCCCAGCATTTT. It encodes CASSLGCSDLGVSQPQHF.